This passage covers 27 T cell receptor beta chains from one sample sequenced in a study of T cells in Graves' hyperthyroidism and ophthalmopathy. Amplification of TCR beta CDR3 regions used RNA as the template. The HTBI primer set served for first-round RT-PCR of the TCR CDR3. MiXCR, run by TCRdb on the multiplex PCR reads, gives a single entry per CDR3 protein. Of under 550,000 distinct CDR3 sequences in the sample, just under 20% were seen once. The specimen was blood. The receptors here all came from a man aged 35 to 55 with Graves' ophthalmopathy.

The rearrangement joins TRBV28 to TRBJ1-5; 9 nucleotides match TRBD1. V gave up 11 bases and J gave up 5 bases; unmatched junction bases: 13. Germline-derived CDR1 and CDR2 are MDHEN and SYDVKM. This CDR3 comprises 15 residues. The CDR3 spells CASETQGQGYQPQHF. CDR3 bases: TGTGCCTCCGAAACCCAGGGACAGGGTTATCAGCCCCAGCATTTT.

The CDR3 region has the DNA TGTGCCAGCAGCTTAGCCTACGGCTATGGCTACACCTTC. Translating it yields CASSLAYGYGYTF. This chain links TRBV11-2 with TRBJ1-2, with D unresolved. Trimming left V 1 base short and J 4 bases short, with 7 bases between. The V gene's germline CDR1 is SGHAT and CDR2 FQNNGV. CDR3 length: 13 amino acids.

V is TRBV28 and J is TRBJ2-1, with D possibly TRBD1 on 6 matching bases. The ends were cut back, 1 base at V and 5 bases at J, with 18 bases in the middle. Germline lookup yields CDR1 MDHEN and CDR2 SYDVKM. CDR3 length: 17 residues. The CDR3 is CASSLYRVGTLNNEQFF. In DNA, the CDR3 is TGTGCCAGCAGTTTATACAGGGTGGGTACCCTAAACAATGAGCAGTTCTTC.

To note about this clonotype: The junction departs from germline at one end; a sequencing error may be responsible. The CDR3 coding sequence is TGTGCCAGCCACTTACCCGGACAGCAAGAGACCCGGTACTTC. It encodes CASHLPGQQETRYF. The chain joins TRBV30 to TRBJ2-5, with D perhaps TRBD1 (6 bases). Germline values: CDR1 GTSNPN, CDR2 SVGIG (reference sequence). There are 14 residues in the CDR3.

This clonotype was counted many times. This chain links TRBV6-1 with TRBJ2-5; D is undetermined. This CDR3 has 14 amino acids. Germline V CDR1 and CDR2: MNHNS, SASEGT. The V end was cut by 6 bases, the J end by 4 bases, with 15 bases between. DNA for the CDR3: TGTGCCAGCAGCTACGGTAGGGCCGTAGAGACCCAGTACTTC. This sequence encodes CASSYGRAVETQYF.

This clonotype occurred many times. The chain has TRBV11-3 and TRBJ1-1, with D unresolved. CDR1 and CDR2 (germline): SGHNT, YENEEA. The ends were cut back, 3 bases at V and 8 bases at J, with 13 bases in the middle. The CDR3 is 13 residues long. This CDR3 reads CASSFGGRDEAFF. As DNA, the CDR3 is TGTGCCAGCAGCTTCGGAGGGAGAGACGAAGCTTTCTTT. The complete variable domain, with remaining parts taken from reference TRBV11-3 and TRBJ1-1, reads EAGVVQSPRYKIIEKKQPVAFWCNPISGHNTLYWYLQNLGQGPELLIRYENEEAVDDSQLPKDRFSAERLKGVDSTLKIQPAELGDSAVYLCASSFGGRDEAFFGQGTRLTVV.

This clonotype was counted a few times. The chain employs TRBV4-2 and TRBJ2-1; D call uncertain. Trimming shortened V by 0 bases and J by 6 bases, and 6 bases separated the two germline ends. Per the germline V gene, CDR1 is LGHNA and CDR2 is YNFKEQ. This CDR3 contains 13 residues. CDR3 in DNA: TGTGCCAGCAGCCAAGATATGGGCAATGAGCAGTTCTTC. This gives the protein CASSQDMGNEQFF.

CDR3 DNA: TGCAGCGTTGGCGGCGGGAGCTCCTACAATGAGCAGTTCTTC. Its protein is CSVGGGSSYNEQFF. The chain joins TRBV29-1 to TRBJ2-1; TRBD2 matches 7 bases. The CDR3 extends over 14 amino acids. Germline V lookup: CDR1 SQVTM, CDR2 ANQGSEA. The V gene end was trimmed by 4 bases and the J gene end by 0 bases; junction bases not matched to a gene: 3.

This clonotype showed up just once. This may stem from a read error, because a much larger clone lies one nucleotide away. V gene TRBV2 combines with J gene TRBJ1-2, with unresolved D. Germline-derived CDR1 and CDR2 are SNHLY and FYNNEI. The V end was cut by 9 bases, the J end by 6 bases, with 17 bases between. The CDR3 spans 13 residues. The CDR3 DNA reads TGTGCCAGTCGAGATGAGGTCGGCCATGGCTACACCTTC. This sequence encodes CASRDEVGHGYTF.

This clonotype was counted many times. The J gene is TRBJ2-3, the V gene TRBV18; D possibly corresponds to TRBD1 (6 bases). The CDR3 has 13 residues. Trimming took off 3 bases at V and 5 bases at J, with 9 bases between the two ends. The germline CDR1 and CDR2 sequences are KGHSH and LQKENI. As DNA, the CDR3 is TGTGCCAGCTCACCGGGACACAAAGATACGCAGTATTTT. It specifies CASSPGHKDTQYF.

This chain connects TRBV7-9 to TRBJ2-1; 16 bases line up with TRBD2. This CDR3 is built from 17 residues. Germline V gene sequence: CDR1 SEHNR, CDR2 FQNEAQ (reference sequence). The ends lost 5 bases at V and 7 bases at J; junction bases unmatched: 8. The CDR3 nucleotides read TGTGCCAGCAGCCATGGGACTAGCGGGAGGGTACGGAATGAGCAGTTCTTC. This encodes CASSHGTSGRVRNEQFF.

The genes are TRBV18 and TRBJ2-1; 13 positions agree with TRBD2. This CDR3 contains 15 residues. Germline CDR1 and CDR2: KGHSH and LQKENI. V lost 4 bases to trimming and J lost 6 bases; unmatched junction nucleotides: 3. CDR3 nucleotide sequence: TGTGCCAGCTCACGACTAGCGGGAGGTTTCAATGAGCAGTTCTTC. As protein: CASSRLAGGFNEQFF.

The chain combines TRBV7-8 with TRBJ1-1; the D is unclear. V gave up 8 bases and J gave up 5 bases, with 18 bases separating them. Germline CDR1 SGHVS, CDR2 FQNEAQ. This CDR3 contains 14 residues. The CDR3 reads CASFSLSGETEAFF. The CDR3 DNA reads TGTGCCAGCTTCAGCTTATCCGGGGAAACTGAAGCTTTCTTT.

As regards this clonotype: This may stem from a read error, because a much larger clone lies one nucleotide away. The chain recombines TRBV15 with TRBJ1-1; no clear D. The germline V gene encodes CDR1 LNHNV and CDR2 YYDKDF (reference sequence). The CDR3 runs to 15 residues. The DNA of the CDR3 is TGTGCCACCAGCAGAGTCCACGGCTTGAACACTGTAGCTTTCTTT. It specifies CATSRVHGLNTVAFF.

The chain recombines TRBV6-1 with TRBJ2-5, with TRBD2 matching over 10 bases. Germline V gene data show CDR1 as MNHNS and CDR2 as SASEGT. Trimming at V came to 9 bases and at J to 2 bases, leaving 6 bases not matched to a gene. CDR3 length equals 14 residues. The CDR3 region is CASGGLASQETQYF. The CDR3 nucleotides are TGTGCCAGTGGGGGACTAGCGTCACAAGAGACCCAGTACTTC.

This sequence joins TRBV28 and TRBJ2-2; 9 bases map to TRBD2. The CDR3 has 18 amino acids. Germline trimming cut 8 bases from V and 6 bases from J; bases unmatched to any gene: 19. CDR1 is MDHEN and CDR2 is SYDVKM in the germline V gene. CDR3 DNA sequence: TGTGCCAGCCTCCCCGTGACTAGCGGTTATTCCTCGGCCGGGGAGCTGTTTTTT. It is translated as CASLPVTSGYSSAGELFF.

As to this clonotype: The germline gene is not matched at one end of the junction; a read error may be the cause. The gene calls are TRBV27 and TRBJ1-2; D is unresolved. This CDR3 spans 14 amino acids. Germline CDR1 MNHEY, CDR2 SMNVEV (reference sequence). CDR3: CVSRRHLSAYGYTF. CDR3 sequence (DNA): TGTGTCAGCAGGAGACACCTGTCGGCCTATGGCTACACCTTC.

With regard to this clonotype: A much bigger clone sits one base away, suggesting this may be a read error. The chain has TRBV12-3 or TRBV12-4 and TRBJ2-1; TRBD2 matches 8 bases. The V and J ends lost 6 bases and 5 bases, in that order; junction bases with no gene match: 9. The CDR3 is 15 amino acids. CDR3: CASRFWRGRHNEQFF. The CDR3, as DNA: TGTGCCAGCAGGTTTTGGCGCGGGAGGCACAATGAGCAGTTCTTC.

The J gene is TRBJ1-5, the V gene TRBV2; perhaps TRBD1 as D (6 bases). Germline CDR1 reads SNHLY; CDR2 reads FYNNEI. V was clipped by 7 bases and J by 0 bases, with 13 bases between them. CDR3 size: 15 residues. The CDR3 DNA follows: TGTGCCAGCACTCCCGGGGACACTAGCAATCAGCCCCAGCATTTT. As protein: CASTPGDTSNQPQHF.

In this sample, this clonotype turned up a few times. A read error is possible here, since a much larger clone lies one base away. This chain joins TRBV27 and TRBJ1-2; D is unclear. CDR1 MNHEY and CDR2 SMNVEV come from the germline V gene (reference sequence). Trimming stripped 4 bases from V and 6 bases from J, with 18 bases between. CDR3 length: 15 residues. CDR3 DNA: TGTGCCAGCAGTTCAGTGGGCTTGGAGGACGATGGCTACACCTTC. Translation: CASSSVGLEDDGYTF.

Notes on this clonotype: A much larger clonotype is one base distant, so this may be a read error. This chain joins TRBV11-2 and TRBJ1-2; the match to TRBD1 covers 8 bases. Germline CDR1 and CDR2: SGHAT and FQNNGV. The CDR3 has 15 amino acids. The junction had 7 bases not matched to a gene; V was cut back by 3 bases and J by 4 bases. DNA for the CDR3: TGTGCCAGCAGCTTCAAGGACAGGGTCCGCTATGGCTACACCTTC. This gives the protein CASSFKDRVRYGYTF.

This clonotype was seen repeatedly, ten times or more. J is TRBJ1-1 and V is TRBV7-3; tentative D call: TRBD1 (5 bases). Trimming removed 8 bases from V and 1 base from J, with 11 bases in between. The CDR3 loop spans 13 amino acids. Germline CDR1 and CDR2: SGHTA and FQGTGA. CDR3 amino acids: CASSTQENTEAFF. The CDR3 nucleotides are TGTGCCAGCTCAACACAGGAGAACACTGAAGCTTTCTTT.

This chain joins TRBV7-9 and TRBJ2-2, with 8 nucleotides matching TRBD1. The CDR3 length is 16 residues. V dropped 3 bases and J dropped 1; count of bases not matched to a gene: 4. Germline V gene lookup returns CDR1 SEHNR and CDR2 FQNEAQ (reference sequence). This CDR3 reads CASSFPGQVNTGELFF. The CDR3 nucleotides read TGTGCCAGCAGCTTTCCGGGACAGGTGAACACCGGGGAGCTGTTTTTT.

A few counts support this clonotype. The CDR3 here is CASSLGAVKAGELFF. The CDR3 DNA reads TGTGCCAGCAGCCTTGGGGCAGTAAAGGCCGGGGAGCTGTTTTTT. This chain connects TRBV3-1 to TRBJ2-2, with D perhaps TRBD1 (5 bases). The CDR3 loop spans 15 amino acids. From germline, CDR1 is LGHDT and CDR2 YNNKEL (reference sequence). V was shortened by 4 bases and J by 6 bases, with 15 bases between the two germline ends. The variable domain in full, with the rest retrieved from reference TRBV3-1 and TRBJ2-2, is DTAVSQTPKYLVTQMGNDKSIKCEQNLGHDTMYWYKQDSKKFLKIMFSYNNKELIINETVPNRFSPKSPDKAHLNLHINSLELGDSAVYFCASSLGAVKAGELFFGEGSRLTVL.

The chain recombines TRBV10-3 with TRBJ1-5, with TRBD1 as a possible D gene (5 bases). Looked up from germline, CDR1 is ENHRY and CDR2 is SYGVKD. The CDR3 spans 13 residues. V was pared by 3 bases and J by 7 bases, with 10 bases between. In DNA, the CDR3 is TGTGCCATCAGTGACGCGGGGGAGCAGCCCCAGCATTTT. Protein: CAISDAGEQPQHF.

The chain carries TRBV11-2 and TRBJ1-2; D not resolved. This CDR3 contains 13 residues. The ends were cut back, 2 bases at V and 6 bases at J, with 10 bases in the middle. Germline V lookup: CDR1 SGHAT, CDR2 FQNNGV. The CDR3 loop reads CASSLWGSHGYTF. Written as DNA, the CDR3 is TGTGCCAGCAGCTTATGGGGTAGTCATGGCTACACCTTC. Filled out from reference TRBV11-2 and TRBJ1-2, the complete variable domain reads EAGVAQSPRYKIIEKRQSVAFWCNPISGHATLYWYQQILGQGPKLLIQFQNNGVVDDSQLPKDRFSAERLKGVDSTLKIQPAKLEDSAVYLCASSLWGSHGYTFGSGTRLTVV.

This clonotype came up many times. The V call is TRBV12-3 or TRBV12-4, the J call TRBJ1-1; tentatively, D is TRBD1 (5 bases). This CDR3 region has 15 residues. Trimming removed 6 bases at V and 6 bases at J, with 20 bases between. In DNA, the CDR3 is TGTGCCAGCAGGCCACCGCGAGGGGATGCCTCTGAAGCTTTCTTT. Amino acid sequence: CASRPPRGDASEAFF.